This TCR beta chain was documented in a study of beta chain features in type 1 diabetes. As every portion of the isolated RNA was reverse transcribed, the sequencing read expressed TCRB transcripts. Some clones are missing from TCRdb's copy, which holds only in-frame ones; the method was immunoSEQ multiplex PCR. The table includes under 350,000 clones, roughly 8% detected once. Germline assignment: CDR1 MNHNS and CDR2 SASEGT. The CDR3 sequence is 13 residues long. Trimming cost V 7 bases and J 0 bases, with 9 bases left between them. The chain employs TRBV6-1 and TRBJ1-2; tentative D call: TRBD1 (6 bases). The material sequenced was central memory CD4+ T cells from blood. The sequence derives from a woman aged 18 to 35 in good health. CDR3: CASTWDTNYGYTF. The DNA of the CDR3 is TGTGCCAGCACCTGGGACACTAACTATGGCTACACCTTC.